Each of the 30 T cell receptor beta chains below was sequenced from the same sample in a study of T cells in Graves' hyperthyroidism and ophthalmopathy. Authors of the study amplified TCR beta CDR3 regions from RNA transcripts. With the HTBI primer set, the TCR CDR3 went through a first round of RT-PCR. TCRdb redid the calling of the multiplex PCR reads with MiXCR, one entry per CDR3 protein. The sample has roughly 500,000 distinct CDR3 sequences; about 15% are singletons. The sample was blood. Receptors were obtained from a woman aged 25 to 39 with Graves' ophthalmopathy.

This clonotype was counted only a few times. This rearrangement joins TRBV11-2 to TRBJ2-1; 7 nucleotides match TRBD2. V was pared by 3 bases and J by 7 bases, with 3 bases of the junction left unmatched. The CDR3 consists of 13 residues. The germline CDR1 and CDR2 sequences are SGHAT and FQNNGV. The CDR3 here is CASSLASGNEQFF. The CDR3 DNA reads as TGTGCCAGCAGCTTGGCTAGCGGTAATGAGCAGTTCTTC.

This clonotype was recorded many times. J is TRBJ2-3 and V is TRBV11-2, with TRBD2 identical over 13 bases. CDR1 is SGHAT, CDR2 FQNNGV, per germline. The CDR3 is made up of 18 amino acids. V lost 5 bases and J lost 0; bases outside the gene matches: 8. CDR3 in amino acids: CASSLTGTSGTSTDTQYF. The DNA of the CDR3 is TGTGCCAGCAGCCTGACGGGGACTAGCGGGACTAGCACAGATACGCAGTATTTT. The variable domain in full, completed from reference TRBV11-2 and TRBJ2-3, reads EAGVAQSPRYKIIEKRQSVAFWCNPISGHATLYWYQQILGQGPKLLIQFQNNGVVDDSQLPKDRFSAERLKGVDSTLKIQPAKLEDSAVYLCASSLTGTSGTSTDTQYFGPGTRLTVL.

This clonotype was recorded at least ten times. CDR3 in DNA: TGTGCCAGCAGCTCCGACAGGGGGAACTATGGCTACACCTTC. Translating it yields CASSSDRGNYGYTF. The chain has TRBV2 and TRBJ1-2, with TRBD1 identical over 9 bases. The CDR3 covers 14 residues. V lost 6 bases and J lost 2; bases outside the gene matches: 4. Germline CDR1 SNHLY, CDR2 FYNNEI.

This clonotype was detected many times. The chain employs TRBV3-1 and TRBJ2-1, with TRBD2 identical over 8 bases. The germline gives CDR1 LGHDT, CDR2 YNNKEL (reference sequence). J lost 5 bases, V lost 1 base, and 4 bases had no gene match. CDR3 length: 15 residues. In DNA form, the CDR3 reads TGTGCCAGCAGCCAAGCCGCGGGAGGCCACAATGAGCAGTTCTTC. This encodes CASSQAAGGHNEQFF.

The table lists this clonotype with many counts. The chain has TRBV18 and TRBJ2-3; 11 bases align to TRBD1. J gave up 4 bases and V 3 bases, and 6 bases lay outside the gene matches. CDR3 length equals 16 residues. Germline CDR1 and CDR2: KGHSH and LQKENI. The CDR3 bases are TGTGCCAGCTCACCCCTCCGGGACAGGGGGTCAGATACGCAGTATTTT. Encoded protein: CASSPLRDRGSDTQYF.

In its sample, this clonotype was seen many times. V and J are TRBV7-2 and TRBJ2-7, with D perhaps matching TRBD2 (6 bases). V dropped 1 base and J dropped 0 bases, with 16 bases sitting between them. The length of the CDR3 is 17 residues. From germline, CDR1 is SGHTA and CDR2 FQGNSA. The CDR3 DNA reads TGTGCCAGCAGCTTAGGTGTTCTCGGGAGCGGCTCCTACGAGCAGTACTTC. Its translation: CASSLGVLGSGSYEQYF.

The table lists this clonotype with many counts. In DNA form, the CDR3 reads TGTGCCAGCAGTTTAGGAAGAGGACGGATTTATGGCTACACCTTC. It yields the protein CASSLGRGRIYGYTF. The gene calls are TRBV28 and TRBJ1-2, with no clear D. Germline loops: CDR1 MDHEN, CDR2 SYDVKM. V was trimmed by 2 bases and J by 5 bases, leaving 15 bases between them. The CDR3 consists of 15 residues.

V is TRBV5-6 and J is TRBJ1-2, with TRBD1 as a possible D gene (6 bases). V gave up 0 bases and J gave up 5 bases, with 14 bases separating them. Germline-derived CDR1 and CDR2 are SGHDT and YYEEEE. This CDR3 comprises 15 residues. The CDR3: CASSLEGQGYYGYTF. In DNA, the CDR3 is TGTGCCAGCAGCTTGGAGGGACAAGGCTATTATGGCTACACCTTC.

The V call is TRBV29-1, the J call TRBJ2-3; TRBD2 might be the D (6 bases). Trimming took 3 bases from V and 1 from J, leaving 14 bases between them. CDR1 is SQVTM and CDR2 is ANQGSEA in the germline V gene. There are 15 residues in the CDR3. The CDR3 reads CSVDTFSGRTDTQYF. DNA of the CDR3: TGCAGCGTTGACACGTTTAGCGGCCGCACAGATACGCAGTATTTT.

This clonotype was picked up many times. The rearrangement links TRBV14 to TRBJ2-3; D is perhaps TRBD1 (6 bases). CDR1 is SGHDN and CDR2 is FVKESK in the germline V gene. V dropped 0 bases and J dropped 5 bases, with 21 bases sitting between them. There are 18 residues in the CDR3. CDR3 nucleotide sequence: TGTGCCAGCAGCCAAGATTTCTTGGGCAGGGGCGCAGAAGATACGCAGTATTTT. This gives the protein CASSQDFLGRGAEDTQYF.

In the case of this clonotype: It may be a read error: a sequence one base away is much more abundant. This chain joins TRBV15 and TRBJ2-7; 7 nucleotides line up with TRBD2. The CDR3 loop spans 17 amino acids. CDR1 and CDR2 from the germline V gene are LNHNV and YYDKDF (reference sequence). The CDR3 spells CATSTRAGSIYSYEQHF. The DNA of the CDR3 is TGTGCCACCAGCACTCGAGCGGGGAGTATTTACTCCTACGAGCAGCACTTC.

This clonotype was recorded at least ten times. V is TRBV18 and J is TRBJ2-1; no clear D gene. V lost 4 bases and J lost 9, with 10 bases in between. This CDR3 has 12 amino acids. Germline V CDR1 and CDR2: KGHSH, LQKENI. In DNA form, the CDR3 reads TGTGCCAGCTCACAACCGGTTGGTGAGCAGTTCTTC. This codes for CASSQPVGEQFF.

This clonotype came up many times. V gene TRBV5-4 combines with J gene TRBJ2-5; D is possibly TRBD1 (5 bases). Trimming pared 0 bases from V and 5 bases from J, leaving 14 bases between. Germline CDR1 and CDR2: SGHNT and YYREEE (reference sequence). This CDR3 is 15 amino acids long. The CDR3 DNA follows: TGTGCCAGCAGCTTGGAGGTCAGGGCCGGGGAGACCCAGTACTTC. Amino acid sequence: CASSLEVRAGETQYF.

The V and J genes are TRBV20-1 and TRBJ2-2, with 7 positions matching TRBD2. The CDR3 totals 16 residues. V shed 1 base, J shed 6 bases, and the junction held 11 bases outside the gene matches. Germline V CDR1 and CDR2: DFQATT, SNEGSKA (reference sequence). CDR3 loop: CSARVPGRGSAGELFF. The DNA for the CDR3 is TGCAGTGCTAGAGTCCCTGGGCGCGGGAGTGCCGGGGAGCTGTTTTTT.

This clonotype was observed at least ten times. The CDR3 region has the DNA TGTGCCAGCAGCTTATCAGGGTGGCTAGCGGACTCCTACGAGCAGTACTTC. This codes for CASSLSGWLADSYEQYF. The rearrangement uses TRBV11-3 and TRBJ2-7, with TRBD2 matching 7 bases. From germline, CDR1 is SGHNT and CDR2 YENEEA. CDR3 size: 17 residues. V lost 2 bases, J lost 0 bases, and 10 bases stayed unmatched.

In this sample, this clonotype turned up a few times. Its ends do not fully match the called genes, so a read error is possible. V usage is TRBV7-2 and J usage is TRBJ2-5; D may be TRBD1 (5 bases). The CDR3 runs to 16 residues. Germline V gives CDR1 SGHTA, CDR2 FQGNSA. CDR3 region: CASTLSSRQHQEAQYF. CDR3 in DNA: TGTGCCAGCACCCTATCATCGAGACAGCATCAAGAGGCCCAGTACTTC.

This clonotype was found many times. The genes are TRBV11-2 and TRBJ2-1, with D perhaps matching TRBD1 (6 bases). The CDR3 sequence is 12 residues long. Germline V lookup: CDR1 SGHAT, CDR2 FQNNGV. Trimming pared 5 bases from V and 10 bases from J, leaving 12 bases between. The CDR3: CASSNRVREQFF. The CDR3 nucleotides read TGTGCCAGCAGCAACAGGGTACGAGAGCAGTTCTTC.

The table lists this clonotype with many counts. The CDR3 reads CASRNRAERDTQYF. The CDR3 coding sequence is TGTGCCAGCCGTAACAGGGCAGAAAGGGATACGCAGTATTTT. This chain connects TRBV3-1 to TRBJ2-3; tentatively, D is TRBD1 (6 bases). Trimming left V 8 bases short and J 6 bases short, with 18 bases between. The CDR3 length is 14 residues. Germline V gene data show CDR1 as LGHDT and CDR2 as YNNKEL (reference sequence).

This clonotype turned up a few times. V and J are TRBV28 and TRBJ2-7; D tentatively reads TRBD1 or TRBD2 (6 bases each). Trimming took 2 bases from V and 7 from J, leaving 24 bases between them. CDR3 size: 17 residues. Germline V gene lookup returns CDR1 MDHEN and CDR2 SYDVKM. CDR3 loop: CASSLSGWGAGSNEQYF. The CDR3 DNA sequence: TGTGCCAGCAGTTTAAGTGGATGGGGGGCGGGAAGCAATGAGCAGTACTTC. Together with reference TRBV28 and TRBJ2-7, the CDR3 gives the full variable domain: DVKVTQSSRYLVKRTGEKVFLECVQDMDHENMFWYRQDPGLGLRLIYFSYDVKMKEKGDIPEGYSVSREKKERFSLILESASTNQTSMYLCASSLSGWGAGSNEQYFGPGTRLTVT.

This chain links TRBV18 with TRBJ2-2; 8 nucleotides agree with TRBD2. CDR3 size: 18 residues. Trimming cost V 1 base and J 5 bases; bases outside gene matches: 12. Germline V gene lookup returns CDR1 KGHSH and CDR2 LQKENI. The CDR3 nucleotides read TGTGCCAGCTCACCACTACCTCCGGCGGGGGGCGGAACCGGGGAGCTGTTTTTT. It yields the protein CASSPLPPAGGGTGELFF. Drawing the rest from reference TRBV18 and TRBJ2-2, the complete variable domain is NAGVMQNPRHLVRRRGQEARLRCSPMKGHSHVYWYRQLPEEGLKFMVYLQKENIIDESGMPKERFSAEFPKEGPSILRIQQVVRGDSAAYFCASSPLPPAGGGTGELFFGEGSRLTVL.

Many counts were recorded for this clonotype. The chain's CDR3 is CASSRTQGRDGYTF. The CDR3 coding sequence is TGTGCCAGCAGTCGGACTCAGGGACGGGATGGCTACACCTTC. The chain recombines TRBV28 with TRBJ1-2; perhaps TRBD1 as D (5 bases). Germline-derived CDR1 and CDR2 are MDHEN and SYDVKM. Trimming stripped 5 bases from V and 6 bases from J, with 16 bases between. The CDR3 has 14 amino acids.

This clonotype was observed many times. The CDR3 is CASSGVGGAGTQYF. CDR3 coding DNA: TGTGCCAGCAGCGGGGTTGGCGGTGCGGGGACCCAGTACTTC. V usage is TRBV11-2 and J usage is TRBJ2-5; a possible D gene is TRBD2 (5 bases). The V and J ends lost 5 bases and 7 bases respectively, with 17 bases between them. The CDR3 runs 14 residues. Looked up from germline, CDR1 is SGHAT and CDR2 is FQNNGV. Drawing the rest from reference TRBV11-2 and TRBJ2-5, the complete variable domain is EAGVAQSPRYKIIEKRQSVAFWCNPISGHATLYWYQQILGQGPKLLIQFQNNGVVDDSQLPKDRFSAERLKGVDSTLKIQPAKLEDSAVYLCASSGVGGAGTQYFGPGTRLLVL.

The V gene is TRBV20-1, the J gene TRBJ2-3, with D possibly TRBD2 on 6 matching bases. CDR1 and CDR2 from the germline V gene are DFQATT and SNEGSKA (reference sequence). The V and J ends lost 2 bases and 0 bases respectively, with 12 bases between them. The CDR3 runs to 15 residues. The CDR3 sequence: CSARSGPTSTDTQYF. The CDR3 coding sequence is TGCAGTGCTAGAAGCGGGCCCACTAGCACAGATACGCAGTATTTT.

This clonotype was observed many times. The chain's CDR3 is CASSLEGVISPLHF. CDR3 nucleotides: TGTGCCAGCAGCTTAGAAGGAGTCATTTCACCCCTCCACTTT. V gene TRBV7-2 combines with J gene TRBJ1-6; no reliable D call. This CDR3 has 14 amino acids. V was trimmed by 1 base and J by 9 bases, leaving 10 bases between them. From germline, CDR1 is SGHTA and CDR2 FQGNSA.

The V and J genes are TRBV7-6 and TRBJ2-5; D might be TRBD2 (6 bases). The V end lost 1 base, the J end lost 5 bases, and 14 bases lay between the germline ends. Germline V lookup: CDR1 SGHVS, CDR2 FNYEAQ. The CDR3 covers 15 residues. CDR3 DNA: TGTGCCAGCAGCTTAGTACCCCCGGGGAGGGAGACCCAGTACTTC. It specifies CASSLVPPGRETQYF. Variable domain in full (rest from reference TRBV7-6 and TRBJ2-5): GAGVSQSPRYKVTKRGQDVALRCDPISGHVSLYWYRQALGQGPEFLTYFNYEAQQDKSGLPNDRFSAERPEGSISTLTIQRTEQRDSAMYRCASSLVPPGRETQYFGPGTRLLVL.

There are many counts of this clonotype. The chain couples TRBV15 to TRBJ1-2; no clear D. The CDR3 has 13 amino acids. The V gene's germline CDR1 is LNHNV and CDR2 YYDKDF (reference sequence). V was clipped by 4 bases and J by 6 bases, with 12 bases between them. DNA of the CDR3: TGTGCCACCAGCAAAGGACTGCTCGATGGCTACACCTTC. Translation gives CATSKGLLDGYTF.

Turning to this clonotype: A much larger clone lies a single base off, so this may be a read error. The chain is built from TRBV29-1 and TRBJ2-1; D is possibly TRBD2 (6 bases). The CDR3 totals 16 residues. Germline CDR1 reads SQVTM; CDR2 reads ANQGSEA. CDR3 DNA: TGCAGCGTTGACGAGCCGGGAGTTGAGTTCTGGAATGAGCAGCTCTTC. Its protein product is CSVDEPGVEFWNEQLF.

The chain employs TRBV7-2 and TRBJ1-5; 10 bases match TRBD1. V dropped 8 bases and J dropped 7; count of bases not matched to a gene: 8. CDR3 size: 14 residues. Germline CDR1 and CDR2: SGHTA and FQGNSA. The CDR3 DNA reads TGTGCCAGCCCGACAGGGGGCGGGAGGCAGCCCCAGCATTTT. As protein: CASPTGGGRQPQHF. The whole variable domain, filled in from reference TRBV7-2 and TRBJ1-5, reads GAGVSQSPSNKVTEKGKDVELRCDPISGHTALYWYRQSLGQGLEFLIYFQGNSAPDKSGLPSDRFSAERTGGSVSTLTIQRTQQEDSAVYLCASPTGGGRQPQHFGDGTRLSIL.

This clonotype was detected many times. V is TRBV2 and J is TRBJ2-5; 9 bases line up with TRBD1. The CDR3 extends over 14 amino acids. CDR1 SNHLY and CDR2 FYNNEI come from the germline V gene. The J segment lost 5 bases and the V segment lost 6 bases, leaving 7 bases of the junction unmatched. CDR3 sequence reads: CASSNTGGGETQYF. The CDR3 coding sequence is TGTGCCAGCAGCAACACAGGGGGCGGGGAGACCCAGTACTTC.

This clonotype was detected many times. V is TRBV6-5 and J is TRBJ1-2; the D gene is possibly TRBD1 (5 bases). Germline V gene data show CDR1 as MNHEY and CDR2 as SVGAGI. This CDR3 region has 13 residues. The V end was cut by 2 bases, the J end by 4 bases, with 8 bases between. For the CDR3, the DNA is TGTGCCAGCAGTTACGGGGCAGGCTATGGCTACACCTTC. Its protein is CASSYGAGYGYTF.